This TCR beta chain was documented in a study of blood T cell repertoires in COVID-19. Looking at the study overall: Samples representing acute and convalescent COVID-19 were sourced from the United States, Italy and Spain. From T cells, B-cell-depleted T cells, or PBMCs came the material, which was cDNA or gDNA.

Germline V gene lookup returns CDR1 LNHNV and CDR2 YYDKDF (reference sequence). This CDR3 contains 16 residues. Trimming cost V 1 base and J 3 bases, with 14 bases left between them. Original processing notes: Amplification of reference gene primers was used by the study to estimate nucleated cell counts. Generated by immunoSEQ multiplex PCR, the TCRdb table keeps only in-frame clones and is missing some. V and J calls and clone size come straight from that table; D and trimming were deduced from the DNA. The table shows roughly 160,000 clones, with about 86% occurring only once. V is TRBV15 and J is TRBJ2-3; no reliable D call. Sequencing used peripheral blood. The receptor was derived from a woman in her 70s who had recovered from COVID-19. The CDR3 is CATSRGHRGDTDTQYF. CDR3 nucleotides: TGTGCCACCAGCAGAGGTCATCGCGGAGATACAGATACGCAGTATTTT.